This TCR beta chain was identified during a study of T cells in Graves' hyperthyroidism and ophthalmopathy (dated 2019 in TCRdb). Study-level background: Peripheral blood was sampled at the time of initial diagnosis, prior to any treatment. Once sampling was done, hyperthyroidism patients were given methimazole at a starting dose of 30 mg daily, whereas ophthalmopathy patients were given high-dose intravenous methylprednisolone. TCR Vbeta CDR3 sequencing of 135 peripheral blood samples (under 45 ophthalmopathy, some 75 hyperthyroidism and roughly 17 progressor patients) is reported in the paper. In six Graves' hyperthyroidism patients, the study also compared T-cell repertoires from thyroid tissue with T-cell repertoires from blood. To identify TCR V-J signatures that set the groups apart, the researchers used a discovery cohort of 100 patients, made up of under 50 with Graves' ophthalmopathy and some 56 with stable Graves' hyperthyroidism. For training and testing, the approximately 97 patients in the discovery cohort were randomly divided in a 7:3 ratio. Prospective prediction of ophthalmopathy was tested in an independent validation cohort of fewer than 20 hyperthyroidism patients and 17 patients who later progressed to ophthalmopathy.

General findings and caveats noted by the study authors: Most expanded thyroid clonotypes (frequency above 0.001) were also found in blood, which suggests that blood repertoires may mirror thyroid immune responses. Sample size was not statistically predetermined, and investigators were not blinded to group allocation. In cross-validation, a model built on a 13 V-J signature told ophthalmopathy apart from stable hyperthyroidism with 85% to 90% sensitivity and about 81% specificity, and in testing the same model reached 80%/75%. In validation, progression to ophthalmopathy was predicted by the model with roughly 71% sensitivity and 72% to 80% specificity, a median of roughly six months before onset.

V lost 1 base and J lost 4 bases; the stretch between them is 3 bases long. Including the terminal cysteine and phenylalanine, the CDR3 comprises 12 residues. Here the CDR3 DNA is all that survives: 36 bases in frame from base 1. CDR1 and CDR2 are drawn from the germline V gene (reference sequence): LNHDA, SQIVND. In the case of this clonotype: Its binding antigen is unknown. The input lacks base qualities; no much larger clone sits a single base away.

Graves' hyperthyroidism was defined as stable when no progression to ophthalmopathy occurred over 18 months of follow-up. The hyperthyroidism patients were between 18 and 65 years old and newly diagnosed, with a disease duration of less than 2 months. Any patient with an uncontrolled infection, another autoimmune disease, pregnancy or lactation was excluded. Clinical symptoms, serum thyroxine and TRAb, thyroid ultrasound, and orbital computed tomography formed the basis for the diagnoses. PBMCs were isolated from around 10 ml of fresh peripheral blood by Ficoll-Paque density gradient centrifugation. Total RNA was extracted using Trizol reagent, and RNA quality was assessed on an Agilent 2100 Bioanalyzer. The TCR beta CDR3 regions were amplified from the RNA transcripts. The first round of RT-PCR for the TCR CDR3 was performed with the HTBI primer set and the Qiagen OneStep RT-PCR kit. Libraries were constructed in a second round of multiplex PCR, after which size selection and purification were carried out. Libraries were sequenced paired-end with 100 bp reads on an Illumina HiSeq2000. The paper's processing steps were these. SOAPnuke was used to process the raw data, with reads discarded if the reads contained adapters or uncalled bases, had a mean Phred below 15, or lacked an exact constant-primer or identifier match. High-quality paired reads were merged with COPE v1.2.5, and unique nucleotide sequences were defined as clonotypes. MiTCR v1.1 was used to align clonotypes to the IMGT TRBV, TRBD and TRBJ reference segments. The analysis was restricted to V-J combinations with a frequency above 0.0001, which together covered roughly 99% of the repertoires. The TCS score was defined as the ratio of F50 (clonal expansion) to E x V (chaos), calculated using BLOSUM62-based TCRdist between CDR3 peptides within each V-J. Welch's t-statistics and random forest reduced fewer than 550 V-J features to under 15, which were used in a naive Bayes classifier (R e1071). Using fastp trimming at Q25 and MiXCR clonotype assembly, TCRdb reanalyzed the public sequencing data and kept in-frame beta chains. For every CDR3 protein sequence, its rows merge into one entry that carries the most common genes and DNA. The V and J calls, along with clone size, are taken from TCRdb and not from the paper's own processing. The sample table holds about 210,000 distinct CDR3 sequences, of which over 15% were seen once. The top ten hold roughly 50% of the sample.

This receptor was taken from a man over 45 with Graves' hyperthyroidism. The sequenced material came from blood. The chain uses TRBV19 and TRBJ2-3; confidence is insufficient to name the D gene. The sequenced DNA is TGTGCCAGTAGTATAGCTGCAGATACGCAGTATTTT. This translates into CASSIAADTQYF. The entire variable domain, with the stretches around the CDR3 drawn from the reference TRBV19 and TRBJ2-3 proteins, is DGGITQSPKYLFRKEGQNVTLSCEQNLNHDAMYWYRQDPGQGLRLIYYSQIVNDFQKGDIAEGYSVSREKKESFPLTVTSAQKNPTAFYLCASSIAADTQYFGPGTRLTVL.